Below are 13 T cell receptor beta chains sequenced from a single sample in a study of blood T cell repertoires in COVID-19. Sequencing was performed with immunoSEQ multiplex PCR; in TCRdb, only in-frame clones are kept and a portion is missing. The top ten clones hold about 0.9% of a sample with a few hundred thousand clones, about 85% of them seen once. The specimen was peripheral blood. Receptor source: a human donor with COVID-19, enrolled during active disease. The donor label of this sample is uncertain.

This chain joins TRBV27 and TRBJ1-6; D perhaps matches TRBD1 (5 bases). The CDR3 contains 16 residues. Germline V gene lookup returns CDR1 MNHEY and CDR2 SMNVEV (reference sequence). The germline V and J ends were trimmed by 5 bases and 5 bases, with 16 bases remaining between them. CDR3 DNA sequence: TGTGCCAGCAGTCCCGGGGGGGGTACACATAATTCACCCCTCCACTTT. It yields the protein CASSPGGGTHNSPLHF.

This chain uses TRBV25-1 with TRBJ1-2; D is possibly TRBD1 (6 bases). CDR3 length equals 17 residues. Germline lookup yields CDR1 MGHDK and CDR2 SYGVNS. Between the trimmed V and J ends, which lost 0 bases and 7 bases, there was a span of 21 bases. The CDR3 loop is CASSEYGPGEGLSGYTF. CDR3 bases: TGTGCCAGCAGTGAATATGGGCCAGGGGAGGGGCTTAGTGGCTACACCTTC.

The chain recombines TRBV4-3 with TRBJ1-1; no reliable D call. The germline V and J ends were trimmed by 0 bases and 0 bases, with 8 bases remaining between them. Germline CDR1 reads LGHNA; CDR2 reads YSLEER. This CDR3 is built from 15 residues. The chain's CDR3 is CASSQDYSMNTEAFF. CDR3 nucleotides: TGCGCCAGCAGCCAAGATTACAGTATGAACACTGAAGCTTTCTTT.

The chain combines TRBV12-5 with TRBJ1-4; 7 nucleotides line up with TRBD1. CDR1 LGHNT and CDR2 FRNRAP come from the germline V gene. V shed 4 bases, J shed 5 bases, and the junction held 10 bases outside the gene matches. This CDR3 is built from 16 residues. The chain's CDR3 is CASGSLYRGENEKLFF. The CDR3 DNA reads TGTGCTAGTGGTTCGCTCTACAGGGGAGAAAATGAAAAACTGTTTTTT.

This clone was seen a single time. The V gene is TRBV7-8, the J gene TRBJ2-7, with D possibly matching TRBD2 (5 bases). Trimming pared 5 bases from V and 0 bases from J, leaving 20 bases between. From germline, CDR1 is SGHVS and CDR2 FQNEAQ. This CDR3 is 17 amino acids long. Here the CDR3 reads CASSTRTAGPSSYEQYF. In nucleotides, the CDR3 is TGTGCCAGCAGCACCCGGACCGCGGGCCCGAGCTCCTACGAGCAGTACTTC.

The chain combines TRBV5-4 with TRBJ2-1, with D maybe TRBD1 (5 bases). Germline V gives CDR1 SGHNT, CDR2 YYREEE (reference sequence). V lost 3 bases to trimming and J lost 3 bases, with 10 bases between them. This CDR3 spans 14 amino acids. In nucleotides, the CDR3 is TGTGCCAGCAGCTCAGGGCGTAACTACAATGAGCAGTTCTTC. This encodes CASSSGRNYNEQFF.

The genes are TRBV7-3 and TRBJ2-2; D remains unclear. V was trimmed by 8 bases and J by 5 bases, leaving 21 bases between them. This CDR3 comprises 16 residues. From germline, CDR1 is SGHTA and CDR2 FQGTGA. The CDR3 sequence is CASVPEGASGTGELFF. CDR3 DNA sequence: TGTGCCAGCGTGCCGGAAGGAGCAAGTGGGACCGGGGAGCTGTTTTTT.

The chain links TRBV7-2 to TRBJ1-3, with unresolved D. CDR3 length: 16 residues. The V gene lost 1 base and the J gene lost 0 bases, with 10 bases spanning the gap. Germline V gene data show CDR1 as SGHTA and CDR2 as FQGNSA. The DNA for the CDR3 is TGTGCCAGCAGCTTAGGTCGAACTATCTCTGGAAACACCATATATTTT. Residues: CASSLGRTISGNTIYF.

This clone occurred many times. The chain is built from TRBV19 and TRBJ1-6; D is perhaps TRBD1 (6 bases). The CDR3 spans 15 residues. From germline, CDR1 is LNHDA and CDR2 SQIVND (reference sequence). V was pared by 4 bases and J by 9 bases, with 16 bases between. CDR3 nucleotide sequence: TGTGCCAGTAGTACCTCGGGGGGGCACGGTTCACCCCTCCACTTT. As protein: CASSTSGGHGSPLHF.

The V call is TRBV5-8, the J call TRBJ1-2; D is ambiguous. CDR1 SGHTS and CDR2 YDEGEE come from the germline V gene. This CDR3 is built from 15 residues. V shed 0 bases and J shed 4 bases, with 13 bases lying between them. In DNA, the CDR3 is TGTGCCAGCAGCTTGGGGAGGACGGGATCCTATGGCTACACCTTC. Amino acids: CASSLGRTGSYGYTF.

J is TRBJ2-1 and V is TRBV30; 8 bases are a match to TRBD2. Germline V gene sequence: CDR1 GTSNPN, CDR2 SVGIG (reference sequence). With 5 bases clipped from V and 4 bases from J, the junction kept 10 bases outside the gene matches. This CDR3 comprises 15 residues. Here the CDR3 DNA reads TGTGCCTGGGGCAGCGGGAGCGCGGGATACAATGAGCAGTTCTTC. Its protein product is CAWGSGSAGYNEQFF.

The rearrangement links TRBV7-3 to TRBJ2-7, with TRBD1 identical over 7 bases. The CDR3 has 14 amino acids. CDR1 and CDR2 from the germline V gene are SGHTA and FQGTGA. V gave up 8 bases and J gave up 7 bases; unmatched junction bases: 14. The CDR3 DNA reads TGTGCCAGCGGACCGGCAGGGGGTACCCGGGAGCAGTACTTC. Translated, it gives CASGPAGGTREQYF.

The chain combines TRBV4-3 with TRBJ2-3, with a possible D match to TRBD2 (7 bases). Germline CDR1 reads LGHNA; CDR2 reads YSLEER. The ends were cut back, 4 bases at V and 4 bases at J, with 12 bases in the middle. The length of the CDR3 is 14 residues. DNA of the CDR3: TGCGCCAGCAGCCTTCGGGGGGCGGCAGATACGCAGTATTTT. Its translation: CASSLRGAADTQYF.